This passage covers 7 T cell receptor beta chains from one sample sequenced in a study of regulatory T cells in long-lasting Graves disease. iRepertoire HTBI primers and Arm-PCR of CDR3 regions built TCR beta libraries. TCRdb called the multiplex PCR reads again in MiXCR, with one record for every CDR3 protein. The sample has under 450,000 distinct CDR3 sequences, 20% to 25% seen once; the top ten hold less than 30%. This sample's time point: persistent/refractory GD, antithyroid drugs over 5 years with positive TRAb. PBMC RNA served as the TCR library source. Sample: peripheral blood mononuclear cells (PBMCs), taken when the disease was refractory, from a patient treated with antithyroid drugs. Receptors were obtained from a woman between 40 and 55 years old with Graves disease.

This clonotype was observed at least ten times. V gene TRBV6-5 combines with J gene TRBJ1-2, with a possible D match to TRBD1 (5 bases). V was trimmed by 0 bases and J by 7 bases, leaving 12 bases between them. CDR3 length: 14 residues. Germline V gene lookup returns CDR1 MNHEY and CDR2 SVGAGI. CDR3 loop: CASSYSLQGPGYTF. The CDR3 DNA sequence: TGTGCCAGCAGTTACTCGTTGCAGGGTCCTGGCTACACCTTC.

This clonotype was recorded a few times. The CDR3 loop reads CAGGRGFGEAFF. DNA of the CDR3: TGTGCCGGAGGGAGGGGATTTGGTGAAGCTTTCTTT. This sequence joins TRBV7-2 and TRBJ1-1, with a weak D call TRBD1 (5 bases). CDR1 SGHTA and CDR2 FQGNSA come from the germline V gene. This CDR3 comprises 12 residues. V shed 11 bases and J shed 7 bases, with 17 bases lying between them.

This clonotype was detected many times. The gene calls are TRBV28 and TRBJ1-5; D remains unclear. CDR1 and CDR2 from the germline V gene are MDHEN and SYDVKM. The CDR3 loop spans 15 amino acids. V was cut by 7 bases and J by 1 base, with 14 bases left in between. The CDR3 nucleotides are TGTGCCAGCACCTTGGGCGGGGTAAGCAATCAGCCCCAGCATTTT. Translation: CASTLGGVSNQPQHF.

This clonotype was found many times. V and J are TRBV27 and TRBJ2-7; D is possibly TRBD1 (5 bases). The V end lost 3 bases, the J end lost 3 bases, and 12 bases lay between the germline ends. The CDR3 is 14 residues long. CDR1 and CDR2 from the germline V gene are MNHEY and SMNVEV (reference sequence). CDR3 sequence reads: CASSFFGASYEQYF. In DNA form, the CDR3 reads TGTGCCAGCAGTTTCTTTGGGGCCAGCTACGAGCAGTACTTC.

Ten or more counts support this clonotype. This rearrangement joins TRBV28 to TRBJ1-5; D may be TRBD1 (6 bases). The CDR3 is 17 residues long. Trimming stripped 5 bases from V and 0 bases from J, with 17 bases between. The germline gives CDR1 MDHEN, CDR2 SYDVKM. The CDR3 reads CASSVFPRTASNQPQHF. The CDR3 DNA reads TGTGCCAGCAGTGTATTCCCAAGGACAGCTAGCAATCAGCCCCAGCATTTT.

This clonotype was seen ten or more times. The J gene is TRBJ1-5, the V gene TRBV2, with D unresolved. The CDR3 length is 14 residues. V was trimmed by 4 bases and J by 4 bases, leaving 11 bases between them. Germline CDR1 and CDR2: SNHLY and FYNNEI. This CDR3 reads CASSGQEDNQPQHF. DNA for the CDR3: TGTGCCAGCAGTGGGCAGGAGGATAATCAGCCCCAGCATTTT.

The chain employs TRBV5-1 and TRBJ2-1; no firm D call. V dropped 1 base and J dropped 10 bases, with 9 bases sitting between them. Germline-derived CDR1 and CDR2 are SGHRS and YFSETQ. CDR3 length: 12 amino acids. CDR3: CASSLWAREQFF. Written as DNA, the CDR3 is TGCGCCAGCAGCTTGTGGGCGAGGGAGCAGTTCTTC.